This entry features one T cell receptor (beta chain) sequence. Its antigen is unknown. Per-nucleotide qualities are absent, and no much larger clonotype sits a single base away. The immunoSEQ Assay was the method used to sequence TCRbeta CDR3 regions. After extraction, genomic DNA underwent amplification by bias-controlled multiplex PCR, followed by high-throughput sequencing. The study's own analysis went as follows. Collapsing and filtering of sequences were performed to quantify the absolute abundance of each unique TCRbeta CDR3 region. Usable DNA was measured by amplifying reference genes present in all nucleated cells, and TCRbeta template counts were normalized to that usable DNA to estimate T cell fraction. Repertoire TCRs were annotated as SARS-CoV-2-specific when V gene, CDR3 amino acid sequence and J gene were exactly matched to a known reactive TCR set. The reference SARS-CoV-2 TCR set came from MIRA and was filtered for enrichment in COVID-19-positive ImmuneCODE repertoires, removing public or cross-reactive TCRs. Drawing on the MIRA antigens, annotated TCRs were analysed further at the level of specific ORF or position within ORF. Depth was the summed frequency of annotated unique rearrangements, while breadth was defined as annotated unique rearrangements over total unique productive rearrangements. Two-sided Wilcoxon rank-sum tests were used to compare TCR breadth between groups. In its TCRdb copy, this immuneACCESS table keeps in-frame sequences only and misses some clones. Where compared with another copy, unresolved V genes explain less than half of these, and the others have no known cause. V and J calls and clone size come straight from that table; D and trimming were deduced from the DNA. The sample table holds about 350,000 clones, of which about 89% were seen once. The top ten clones comprise about 5% of the sample.

In light of the paper, this sample's treatment or condition label describes: around 19 received Ad26.COV2.S at low or high dose, single or two shots; several received placebo; per-sample allocation not given. For vaccine and placebo recipients, repertoires were sequenced using samples collected on day 63 after the first injection. Cohort 1b enrolled 25 or so adults aged 18-55 years at a single site in Boston, USA, between 29 July and 7 August 2020. Ad26.COV2.S consisted of a replication-incompetent adenovirus type 26 vector by which a prefusion-stabilized SARS-CoV-2 spike protein from the original Wuhan strain was expressed. The data derive from a study of Ad26.COV2.S vaccination and SARS-CoV-2 variants (TCRdb year 2021). About the investigation overall: Vaccine-arm donors were drawn from COV1001, a multicentre, randomized, double-blind, placebo-controlled phase I-IIa trial of Ad26.COV2.S in healthy adults. Trial participants were randomized into five groups of five: low-dose or high-dose Ad26.COV2.S given once or twice, or placebo on both occasions. Throughout the experiments and outcome assessment, investigators stayed blinded to trial group allocation. TCRbeta repertoire sequencing was used to assess the specificity and breadth of SARS-CoV-2-reactive T cell receptors after Ad26.COV2.S vaccination. Ad26.COV2.S was given intramuscularly at 5x10^10 or 1x10^11 viral particles, as a single shot or as two shots 56 days apart. A total of 32 samples were included in the TCR-sequenced set, comprising around 19 Ad26.COV2.S vaccine recipients, 5 placebo recipients and 8 SARS-CoV-2 convalescent individuals. Points the paper makes about the study in general: After vaccination, spike-specific CD8+ and CD4+ T cell responses were reported to show substantial breadth. The study lacked the statistical power to compare responses across vaccine doses or regimens. It was noted by the authors that total T cell responses may have been underestimated by the TCR breadth and depth analyses. Vaccine and placebo recipients had similar non-spike TCR breadth, a finding consistent with the vaccine containing only spike. Compared with placebo recipients, Ad26.COV2.S recipients showed higher spike-specific TCR breadth (P = 0.0014).

CDR1 and CDR2 (MNHEY, SMNVEV) derive from the germline V gene (reference sequence). V lost 4 bases and J lost 5 bases, and the count of bases not matched to a germline gene is 8. The cysteine opens and the phenylalanine closes a CDR3 of 15 amino acids. CDR3 DNA is the only sequence kept; it has 45 bases, read in frame from the first base. Sequencing was performed on peripheral blood, taken in a trial of Ad26.COV2.S vaccine versus placebo. The chain couples TRBV27 to TRBJ2-7, and TRBD1 matches 10 of the central bases. This receptor was taken from a person between 18 and 65 years old who received the Ad26.COV2.S COVID-19 vaccine or a placebo. Here is the DNA: TGTGCCAGCAGTTCCCGACAGGGGGCTGGCAACGAGCAGTACTTC. The translation is CASSSRQGAGNEQYF.